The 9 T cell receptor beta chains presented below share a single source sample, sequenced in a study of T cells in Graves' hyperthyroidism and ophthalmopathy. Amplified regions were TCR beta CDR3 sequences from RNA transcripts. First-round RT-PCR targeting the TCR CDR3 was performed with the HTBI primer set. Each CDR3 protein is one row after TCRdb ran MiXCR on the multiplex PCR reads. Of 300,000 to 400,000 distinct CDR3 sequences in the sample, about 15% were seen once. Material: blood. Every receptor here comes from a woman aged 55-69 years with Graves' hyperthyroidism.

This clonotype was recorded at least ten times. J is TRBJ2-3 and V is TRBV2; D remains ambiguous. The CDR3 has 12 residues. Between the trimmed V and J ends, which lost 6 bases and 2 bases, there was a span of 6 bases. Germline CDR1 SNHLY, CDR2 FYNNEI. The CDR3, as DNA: TGTGCCAGCAGGTTAGCCACAGATACGCAGTATTTT. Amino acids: CASRLATDTQYF.

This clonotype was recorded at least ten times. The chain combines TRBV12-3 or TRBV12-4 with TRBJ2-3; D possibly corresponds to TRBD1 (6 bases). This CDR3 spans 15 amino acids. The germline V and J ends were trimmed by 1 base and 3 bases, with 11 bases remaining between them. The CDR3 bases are TGTGCCAGCAGTTTAGGTCCACAGGGAACAGATACGCAGTATTTT. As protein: CASSLGPQGTDTQYF.

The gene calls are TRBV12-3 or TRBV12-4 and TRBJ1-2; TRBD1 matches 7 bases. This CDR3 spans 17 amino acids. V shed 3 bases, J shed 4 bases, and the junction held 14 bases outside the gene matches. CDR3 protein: CASSLGVRGPLSYGYTF. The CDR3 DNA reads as TGTGCCAGCAGTTTGGGCGTGAGGGGGCCCCTTAGCTATGGCTACACCTTC.

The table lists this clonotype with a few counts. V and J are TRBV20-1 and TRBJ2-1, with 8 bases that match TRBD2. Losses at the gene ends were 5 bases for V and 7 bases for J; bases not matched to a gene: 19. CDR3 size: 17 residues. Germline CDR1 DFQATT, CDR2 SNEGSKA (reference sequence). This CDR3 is CSAGSYLGGRSVNEQFF. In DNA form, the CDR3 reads TGCAGTGCTGGATCTTACCTCGGCGGGAGGTCCGTAAATGAGCAGTTCTTC.

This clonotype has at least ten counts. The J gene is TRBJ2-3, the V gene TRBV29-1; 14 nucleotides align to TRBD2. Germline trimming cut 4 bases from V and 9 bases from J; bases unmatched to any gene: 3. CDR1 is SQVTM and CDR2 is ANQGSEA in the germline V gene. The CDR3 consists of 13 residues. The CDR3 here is CSVGLAGGKTQYF. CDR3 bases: TGCAGCGTTGGACTAGCGGGAGGGAAGACGCAGTATTTT.

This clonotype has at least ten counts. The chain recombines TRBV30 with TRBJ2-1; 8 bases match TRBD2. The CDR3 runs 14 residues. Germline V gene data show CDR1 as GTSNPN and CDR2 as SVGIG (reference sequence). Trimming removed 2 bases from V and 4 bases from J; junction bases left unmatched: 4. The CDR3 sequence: CAWSLLAEYNEQFF. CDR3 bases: TGTGCCTGGAGTCTACTAGCGGAATACAATGAGCAGTTCTTC.

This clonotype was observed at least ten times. The CDR3 DNA reads TGCAGTGCCGAGGCAAATAATTCACCCCTCCACTTT. Its protein product is CSAEANNSPLHF. The V call is TRBV20-1, the J call TRBJ1-6; D not certain. Germline V lookup: CDR1 DFQATT, CDR2 SNEGSKA (reference sequence). The CDR3 totals 12 residues. Trimming cost V 6 bases and J 5 bases, with 8 bases left between them.

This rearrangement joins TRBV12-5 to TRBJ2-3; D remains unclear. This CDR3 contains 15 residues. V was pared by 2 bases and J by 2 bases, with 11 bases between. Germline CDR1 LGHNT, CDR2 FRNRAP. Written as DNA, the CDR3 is TGTGCTAGTGGTTTGAGACCCCGGAACACAGATACGCAGTATTTT. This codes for CASGLRPRNTDTQYF. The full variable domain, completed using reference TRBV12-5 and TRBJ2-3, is DARVTQTPRHKVTEMGQEVTMRCQPILGHNTVFWYRQTMMQGLELLAYFRNRAPLDDSGMPKDRFSAEMPDATLATLKIQPSEPRDSAVYFCASGLRPRNTDTQYFGPGTRLTVL.

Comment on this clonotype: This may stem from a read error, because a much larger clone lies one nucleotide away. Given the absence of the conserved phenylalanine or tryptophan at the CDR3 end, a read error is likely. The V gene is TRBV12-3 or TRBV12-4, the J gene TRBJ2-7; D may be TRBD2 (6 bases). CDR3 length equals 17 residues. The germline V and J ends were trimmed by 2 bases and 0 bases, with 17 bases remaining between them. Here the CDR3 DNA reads TGTGCCAGCAGTTTAACCTACGAGGACTATAGCTCCTACGAGCAGTACATC. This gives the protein CASSLTYEDYSSYEQYI.